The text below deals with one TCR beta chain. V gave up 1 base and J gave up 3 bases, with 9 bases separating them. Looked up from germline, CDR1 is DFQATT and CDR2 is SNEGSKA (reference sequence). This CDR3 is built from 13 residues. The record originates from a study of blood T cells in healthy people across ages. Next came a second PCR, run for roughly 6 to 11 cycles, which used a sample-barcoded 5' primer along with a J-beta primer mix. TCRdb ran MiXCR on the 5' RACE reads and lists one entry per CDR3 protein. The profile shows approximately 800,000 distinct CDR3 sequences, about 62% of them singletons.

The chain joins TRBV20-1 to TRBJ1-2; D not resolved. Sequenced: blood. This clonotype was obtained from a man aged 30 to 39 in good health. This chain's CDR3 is CSARGSGDYGYTF. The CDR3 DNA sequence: TGCAGTGCTAGAGGTTCAGGAGACTATGGCTACACCTTC.